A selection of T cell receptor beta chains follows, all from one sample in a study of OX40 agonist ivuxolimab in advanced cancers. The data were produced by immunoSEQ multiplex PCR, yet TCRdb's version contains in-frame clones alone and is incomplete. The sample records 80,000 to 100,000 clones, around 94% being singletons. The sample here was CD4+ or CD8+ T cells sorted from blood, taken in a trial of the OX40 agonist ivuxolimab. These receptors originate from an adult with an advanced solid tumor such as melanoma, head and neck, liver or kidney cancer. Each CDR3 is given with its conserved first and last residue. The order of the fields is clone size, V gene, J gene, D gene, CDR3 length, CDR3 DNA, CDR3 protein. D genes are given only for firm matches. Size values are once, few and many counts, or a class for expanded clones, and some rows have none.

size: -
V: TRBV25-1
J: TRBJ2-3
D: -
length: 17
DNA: TGTGCCAGCAGTGATCTCTCCGCGGGGGCCAGAGGAGATACGCAGTATTTT
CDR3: CASSDLSAGARGDTQYF

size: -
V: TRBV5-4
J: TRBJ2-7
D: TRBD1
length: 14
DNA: TGTGCCAGCAGCTTGTTGGGACAGGGATACGAGCAGTACTTC
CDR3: CASSLLGQGYEQYF

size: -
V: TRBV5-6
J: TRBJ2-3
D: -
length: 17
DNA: TGTGCCAGCAGCTTGTTGAAAATTAGCCAGTTCACAGATACGCAGTATTTT
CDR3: CASSLLKISQFTDTQYF

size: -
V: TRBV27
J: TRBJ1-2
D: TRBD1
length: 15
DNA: TGTGCCAGCAGGATGACAGGGACCCTTAACTATGGCTACACCTTC
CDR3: CASRMTGTLNYGYTF

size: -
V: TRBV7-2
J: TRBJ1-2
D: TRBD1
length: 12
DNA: TGTGCCACATCACAGGGGGCGGGCGGCTACACCTTC
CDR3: CATSQGAGGYTF

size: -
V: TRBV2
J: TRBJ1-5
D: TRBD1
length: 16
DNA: TGTGCCAGCAGTGAATTTCGCGGACAGGGAGATCAGCCCCAGCATTTT
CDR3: CASSEFRGQGDQPQHF

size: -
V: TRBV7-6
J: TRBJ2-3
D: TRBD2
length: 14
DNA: TGTGCCAGCAGCTCAGCGGGGGTCACAGATACGCAGTATTTT
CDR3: CASSSAGVTDTQYF

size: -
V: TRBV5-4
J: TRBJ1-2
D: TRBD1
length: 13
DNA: TGTGCCAGCAGCTTAAGTCAGGGGGAAGGCTACACCTTC
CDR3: CASSLSQGEGYTF

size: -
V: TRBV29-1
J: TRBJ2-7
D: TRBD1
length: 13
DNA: TGCAGCGTTGGGGAACAGGGGAAGAACGAGCAGTACTTC
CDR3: CSVGEQGKNEQYF

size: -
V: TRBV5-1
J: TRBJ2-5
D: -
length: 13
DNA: TGCGCCAGCAGCTTGAAGAATCGAGAGACCCAGTACTTC
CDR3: CASSLKNRETQYF

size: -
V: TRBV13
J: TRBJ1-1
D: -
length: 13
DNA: TGTGCCAGCAGCTCAGACCAGTTTTCAGAAGCTTTCTTT
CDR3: CASSSDQFSEAFF

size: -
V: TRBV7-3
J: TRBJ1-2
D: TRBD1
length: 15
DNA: TGTGCCAGCAGCCCCACCCCGACAGGGGTTATTGGCTACACCTTC
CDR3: CASSPTPTGVIGYTF

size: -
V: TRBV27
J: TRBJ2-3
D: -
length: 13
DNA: TGTGCCAGCAGTAGTCGCGGCACAGATACGCAGTATTTT
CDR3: CASSSRGTDTQYF

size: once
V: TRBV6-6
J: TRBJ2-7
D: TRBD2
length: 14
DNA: TGTGCCAGCAGCCTCGGGGGGGTGGAGAGGGAGCAGTACTTC
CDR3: CASSLGGVEREQYF

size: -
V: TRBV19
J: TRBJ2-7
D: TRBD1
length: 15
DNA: TGTGCCAGTAGCCTCCAGACAGGGGGCGGCTACGAGCAGTACTTC
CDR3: CASSLQTGGGYEQYF

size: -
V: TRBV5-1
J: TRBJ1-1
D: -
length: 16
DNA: TGCGCCAGCAGCTTGGGTGCTTTTGGGATCATATCTGAAGCTTTCTTT
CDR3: CASSLGAFGIISEAFF

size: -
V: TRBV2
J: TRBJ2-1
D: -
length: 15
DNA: TGTGCCAGCACTCGGGAGGGGGCAGCAGGAAGGGAGCAGTTCTTC
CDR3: CASTREGAAGREQFF

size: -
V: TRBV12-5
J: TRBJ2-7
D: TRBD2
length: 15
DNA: TGTGCTAGTGGTTTGGGTCCGGGAGGACGGTACGAGCAGTACTTC
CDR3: CASGLGPGGRYEQYF

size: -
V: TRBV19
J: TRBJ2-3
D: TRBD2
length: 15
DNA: TGTGCCAGTAGTCCGGGACTAGCGGAGGCATATACGCAGTATTTT
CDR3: CASSPGLAEAYTQYF

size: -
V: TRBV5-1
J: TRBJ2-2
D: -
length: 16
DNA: TGCGCCAGCAGCACTCTGGAGACGGCGAACACCGGGGAGCTGTTTTTT
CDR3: CASSTLETANTGELFF

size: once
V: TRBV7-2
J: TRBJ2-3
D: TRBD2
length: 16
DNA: TGTGCCAGCAGCCCCAGGCTAGCGGAGCGCACAGATACGCAGTATTTT
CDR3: CASSPRLAERTDTQYF

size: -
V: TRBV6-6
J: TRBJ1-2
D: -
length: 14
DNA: TGTGCCAGCACCGACGGGGGAATGGTTTATGGCTACACCTTC
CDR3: CASTDGGMVYGYTF

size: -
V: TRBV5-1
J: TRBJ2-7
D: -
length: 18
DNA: TGCGCCAGCAGCTTGCGCGTAGCTACCAGCGGGTATGACTACGAGCAGTACTTC
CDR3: CASSLRVATSGYDYEQYF

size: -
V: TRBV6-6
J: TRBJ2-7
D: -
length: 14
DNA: TGTGCCAGCAGCAATCAGGGGGGGGCTTACGAGCAGTACTTC
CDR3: CASSNQGGAYEQYF

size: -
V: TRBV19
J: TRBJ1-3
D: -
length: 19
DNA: TGTGCCAGTAGTAGTAGGAGGAGTTCAGAAGCCGCCTCTGGAAACACCATATATTTT
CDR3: CASSSRRSSEAASGNTIYF

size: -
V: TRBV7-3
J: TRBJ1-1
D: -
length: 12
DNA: TGTGCCAGCAGCTTAGCGGGGACTGAAGCTTTCTTT
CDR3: CASSLAGTEAFF

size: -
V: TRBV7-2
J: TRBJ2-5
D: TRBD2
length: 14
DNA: TGTGCCAGCAGCTTAGTAGCGGGGTACGAGACCCAGTACTTC
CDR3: CASSLVAGYETQYF

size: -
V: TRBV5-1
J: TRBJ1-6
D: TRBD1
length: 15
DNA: TGCGCCAGCAGACCAGGGACAGGGGGCGAATCACCCCTCCACTTT
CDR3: CASRPGTGGESPLHF

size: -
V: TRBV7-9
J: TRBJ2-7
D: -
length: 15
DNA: TGTGCCAGCAGCTGGACCTATCTAGGGGAATACGAGCAGTACTTC
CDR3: CASSWTYLGEYEQYF